This T cell receptor (beta chain) was sequenced for a study of blood T cell repertoires in COVID-19. The CDR3 runs to 14 residues. The germline V and J ends were trimmed by 5 bases and 2 bases, with 12 bases remaining between them. The germline gives CDR1 MGHDK, CDR2 SYGVNS. As handled by the study authors: Estimates of nucleated cell counts were drawn from the amplification of reference gene primers. Method: immunoSEQ multiplex PCR; TCRdb's copy keeps in-frame clones and lacks some. From that table come the V and J calls and clone size; the DNA was used to work out D and trimming. The profile shows about 400,000 clones, 75% to 90% of them singletons.

The V and J genes are TRBV25-1 and TRBJ2-5, with D perhaps TRBD1 (6 bases). Sequencing was carried out using peripheral blood. The TCR sequence derives from a woman aged 55-75 years with COVID-19, enrolled during active disease. The CDR3 reads CASSRNREQETQYF. The CDR3 DNA reads as TGTGCCAGCAGTCGGAACAGGGAACAAGAGACCCAGTACTTC.